This TCR beta chain originates from a study of cytomegalovirus exposure and HLA in healthy donors. As regards this clone: Antigen unknown.

Study-level points and caveats: Data from an earlier analysis indicated that most TCR beta V segments were productive either about 90% or about 30% of the time. HLA allele associations emerged for some 16,000 TCR beta sequences in a later analysis, at 0.05 false discovery rate. The sole available immune exposure information was CMV serostatus. Accurate prediction of most subjects' HLA-A and HLA-B alleles from TCR beta sequences was reported.

A multiplex PCR was run with 60 Vbeta primers and 13 Jbeta primers. This table comes from immunoSEQ multiplex PCR, and its TCRdb copy is limited to in-frame clones, with some not included. This sample yields more than 90,000 clones, of which 76% are seen a single time; approximately 2% belongs to the top ten. The CDR3 totals 15 residues. Germline V gene lookup returns CDR1 MNHEY and CDR2 SMNVEV (reference sequence). V shed 3 bases and J 2 bases; nucleotides not matched to a gene: 7. The chain recombines TRBV27 with TRBJ2-7; TRBD1 aligns across 7 bases. The sequenced material came from PBMCs. The receptor was isolated from a man aged 35-49 years in good health and CMV-seronegative. In DNA form, the CDR3 reads TGTGCCAGCAGTTTCTCACAGGGGTTCACCTACGAGCAGTACTTC. Encoded protein: CASSFSQGFTYEQYF.